What follows are 16 T cell receptor beta chains derived from one specimen sequenced in a study of blood T cells in healthy people across ages. Through a sample-barcoded 5' primer and a J-beta primer mix, a second PCR was run for roughly 6 to 11 cycles. TCRdb recomputed calls from the 5' RACE reads with MiXCR, one row per CDR3 protein. The data contain around 670,000 distinct CDR3 sequences, approximately 30% of them seen just once; the ten biggest clones take up roughly 14%. Sequenced material: blood. These receptors all come from an elderly woman in good health.

This clonotype has only a few counts. The rearrangement uses TRBV18 and TRBJ1-1, with a weak D call TRBD1 (5 bases). Trimming pared 1 base from V and 8 bases from J, leaving 11 bases between. Germline V gene sequence: CDR1 KGHSH, CDR2 LQKENI. The CDR3 totals 13 residues. The CDR3: CASSPQQVREAFF. For the CDR3, the DNA is TGTGCCAGCTCACCACAACAGGTCCGAGAAGCTTTCTTT.

This sequence joins TRBV29-1 and TRBJ2-5; 7 bases map to TRBD1. Trimming removed 3 bases from V and 11 bases from J; junction bases left unmatched: 9. The CDR3 consists of 12 residues. Germline CDR1 SQVTM, CDR2 ANQGSEA. CDR3 DNA sequence: TGCAGCGTTGAGGACAGGTACAATGAGCAGTACTTC. This translates into CSVEDRYNEQYF.

This clonotype was seen ten or more times. This sequence joins TRBV27 and TRBJ2-7, with 7 bases aligning to TRBD1. After removal of 7 bases from V and 0 bases from J, the junction contained 6 bases not matched to a gene. The CDR3 contains 14 residues. The V gene's germline CDR1 is MNHEY and CDR2 SMNVEV (reference sequence). DNA of the CDR3: TGTGCCAGCAAGGGAGACAGGGCCTCCTACGAGCAGTACTTC. Translated, it gives CASKGDRASYEQYF.

About this clonotype: Given a much more abundant clone one base away, this may be a read error. The chain couples TRBV5-1 to TRBJ2-1; TRBD1 is a possible D gene (6 bases). CDR1 SGHRS and CDR2 YFSETQ come from the germline V gene. The CDR3 has 14 residues. Trimming left V 2 bases short and J 5 bases short, with 11 bases between. The CDR3 bases are TGCGCCAGCAGCTTCCGGGACACCCACAATGAGCAGTTCTTC. Protein product: CASSFRDTHNEQFF.

The chain couples TRBV19 to TRBJ2-1; D may correspond to TRBD1 or TRBD2 (5 bases each). The CDR3 is made up of 15 amino acids. Germline V gene data show CDR1 as LNHDA and CDR2 as SQIVND (reference sequence). V lost 6 bases and J lost 4, with 16 bases in between. As DNA, the CDR3 is TGTGCCAGTAGCGCAAGCTGCAGGGAGTACAATGAGCAGTTCTTC. This codes for CASSASCREYNEQFF.

Regarding this clonotype: This may arise from a read error, as a much more abundant clone is one base away. CDR3 residues: CASTMGRVGERFF. Written as DNA, the CDR3 is TGTGCCAGCACCATGGGGCGCGTTGGGGAGCGGTTTTTT. V is TRBV7-2 and J is TRBJ2-2; D possibly uses TRBD1 or TRBD2 (5 bases each). Germline CDR1 reads SGHTA; CDR2 reads FQGNSA. The CDR3 sequence is 13 residues long.

V gene TRBV27 combines with J gene TRBJ2-7; maybe TRBD1 (7 bases). Gene TRBJ2-5 matches the end of the DNA better, so the J call may be wrong. The germline V gene has CDR1 MNHEY and CDR2 SMNVEV (reference sequence). The CDR3 totals 14 residues. The CDR3, as DNA: TGTGCCAGCAGCCGTGGAGGGGGCGCAGAGACCCAGTACTTC. This gives the protein CASSRGGGAETQYF.

This clonotype was observed at least ten times. This chain connects TRBV11-2 to TRBJ2-7; no reliable D call. Per germline, CDR1 SGHAT and CDR2 FQNNGV. The V end lost 3 bases, the J end lost 0 bases, and 3 bases lay between the germline ends. The CDR3 spans 12 residues. The DNA for the CDR3 is TGTGCCAGCAGCTTTCTCTCCTACGAGCAGTACTTC. Protein: CASSFLSYEQYF. Using reference TRBV11-2 and TRBJ2-7 for the parts outside the CDR3, the full variable domain is EAGVAQSPRYKIIEKRQSVAFWCNPISGHATLYWYQQILGQGPKLLIQFQNNGVVDDSQLPKDRFSAERLKGVDSTLKIQPAKLEDSAVYLCASSFLSYEQYFGPGTRLTVT.

The gene calls are TRBV29-1 and TRBJ2-3; 10 bases are a match to TRBD2. Losses at the gene ends were 7 bases for V and 0 bases for J; bases not matched to a gene: 1. The CDR3 sequence is 13 residues long. The germline V gene has CDR1 SQVTM and CDR2 ANQGSEA. The CDR3 coding sequence is TGCAGCGAGACTAGCGGGAGCACAGATACGCAGTATTTT. This encodes CSETSGSTDTQYF.

A note on this clonotype: Given a much more abundant clone one base away, this may be a read error. The rearrangement joins TRBV11-2 to TRBJ2-3; 8 bases match TRBD2. V lost 6 bases and J lost 8; bases outside the gene matches: 13. The CDR3 length is 15 residues. CDR1 is SGHAT, CDR2 FQNNGV, per germline. The CDR3 reads CASSPQGGGRSTQYF. CDR3 coding DNA: TGTGCCAGCAGTCCCCAGGGCGGGGGGCGGAGTACGCAGTATTTT. The variable domain in full, with the rest retrieved from reference TRBV11-2 and TRBJ2-3, is EAGVAQSPRYKIIEKRQSVAFWCNPISGHATLYWYQQILGQGPKLLIQFQNNGVVDDSQLPKDRFSAERLKGVDSTLKIQPAKLEDSAVYLCASSPQGGGRSTQYFGPGTRLTVL.

J is TRBJ1-6 and V is TRBV6-5; 7 bases map to TRBD1. Germline V CDR1 and CDR2: MNHEY, SVGAGI. This CDR3 contains 14 residues. J was trimmed by 5 bases and V by 6 bases; bases with no gene match: 4. Here the CDR3 reads CASSRDSNNSPLHF. The CDR3 nucleotides read TGTGCCAGCAGCAGGGACAGTAATAATTCACCCCTCCACTTT.

This clonotype appeared many times. The chain recombines TRBV6-5 with TRBJ2-7; 8 bases line up with TRBD2. Germline CDR1 reads MNHEY; CDR2 reads SVGAGI. The ends lost 5 bases at V and 4 bases at J; junction bases unmatched: 7. The CDR3 has 14 residues. In DNA form, the CDR3 reads TGTGCCAGCAGTCGTAGCGGGGACATTTACGAGCAGTACTTC. Its translation: CASSRSGDIYEQYF.

This clonotype was counted between two and nine times. This may be a read error, as it is one base from a much larger clone. The chain is built from TRBV6-2 or TRBV6-3 and TRBJ2-4; D unclear. This CDR3 is built from 16 residues. V was cut by 4 bases and J by 13 bases, with 26 bases left in between. Per the germline V gene, CDR1 is MNHEY and CDR2 is SVGEGT. The CDR3 DNA sequence: TGTGCCAGCAGTTCGCCGGGTCCCGCTGGCTACAATGAGCAGTACTTC. This gives the protein CASSSPGPAGYNEQYF.

This clonotype turned up a few times. This rearrangement joins TRBV3-1 to TRBJ2-3; D is perhaps TRBD1 or TRBD2 (5 bases each). CDR1 and CDR2 from the germline V gene are LGHDT and YNNKEL (reference sequence). The CDR3 length is 16 residues. V dropped 11 bases and J dropped 2 bases, with 23 bases sitting between them. The CDR3 DNA follows: TGTGCCGGTAGCCAGAGGGGCCTTACTCTCACAGATACGCAGTATTTT. This translates into CAGSQRGLTLTDTQYF.

This clonotype was seen only once. The V call is TRBV5-1, the J call TRBJ2-7, with D perhaps matching TRBD2 (7 bases). CDR3 length equals 14 residues. In germline, CDR1 is SGHRS, CDR2 YFSETQ. The CDR3 DNA reads TGCGCCGGCAGCACCTACAGGGCGGGGGACGAGCAGTACGTC. This codes for CAGSTYRAGDEQYV.

This clonotype was observed a few times. The chain carries TRBV7-3 and TRBJ2-1; 8 nucleotides match TRBD1. There are 16 residues in the CDR3. V was clipped by 8 bases and J by 0 bases; unmatched bases: 9. Germline V gene lookup returns CDR1 SGHTA and CDR2 FQGTGA. CDR3 in amino acids: CASGQTGASSYNEQFF. In DNA, the CDR3 is TGTGCCAGCGGCCAGACAGGGGCCAGCTCCTACAATGAGCAGTTCTTC.